The TCR beta chain described here comes from a study of blood T cell repertoires in COVID-19. Germline values: CDR1 KGHSH, CDR2 LQKENI. V was trimmed by 6 bases and J by 4 bases, leaving 12 bases between them. The CDR3 extends over 13 amino acids. Clones were read by immunoSEQ multiplex PCR, and TCRdb kept only the in-frame ones, dropping some. The sample has about 400,000 clones; roughly nine tenths are singletons. Sequenced: PBMCs or T cells enriched from blood (not recorded which). The TCR sequence derives from a woman in her 30s who had recovered from COVID-19. The chain has TRBV18 and TRBJ1-2; TRBD1 is a possible D gene (5 bases). CDR3 in amino acids: CASSLDRPYGYTF. The DNA of the CDR3 is TGTGCCAGCTCCCTAGACAGACCCTATGGCTACACCTTC.